The 6 T cell receptor beta chains below were found in one sample sequenced in a study of cytomegalovirus exposure and HLA in healthy donors. The PCR contained 60 Vbeta and 13 Jbeta primers. Method: immunoSEQ multiplex PCR; TCRdb's copy keeps in-frame clones and lacks some. The table lists some 160,000 clones, 82% of them singletons. Sequencing was carried out using PBMCs. The receptors were sampled from a woman in her 50s in good health and CMV-seronegative.

The genes are TRBV16 and TRBJ1-4; unclear D gene. Trimming pared 4 bases from V and 8 bases from J, leaving 8 bases between. Germline-derived CDR1 and CDR2 are KGHSY and FQNENV. This CDR3 has 12 residues. The CDR3 here is CASSRTGEKLFF. The CDR3 DNA is TGTGCCAGCAGCCGAACGGGGGAAAAACTGTTTTTT.

Comments on this clone: Different DNA sequences within this sample yield the same CDR3. The V gene is TRBV7-2, the J gene TRBJ2-7; the D is unclear. The CDR3 length is 12 residues. Trimming shortened V by 4 bases and J by 3 bases, and 7 bases separated the two germline ends. CDR1 is SGHTA, CDR2 FQGNSA, per germline. In nucleotides, the CDR3 is TGTGCCAGCAGCTCCGCGAACTACGAGCAGTACTTC. It yields the protein CASSSANYEQYF.

V is TRBV25-1 and J is TRBJ1-3; D gene unclear. The CDR3 is 15 residues long. The germline gives CDR1 MGHDK, CDR2 SYGVNS. Trimming pared 4 bases from V and 0 bases from J, leaving 10 bases between. The CDR3 bases are TGTGCCAGCAGTGTGGCGACAAGCTCTGGAAACACCATATATTTT. Translation gives CASSVATSSGNTIYF. The full variable domain, its missing parts supplied by reference TRBV25-1 and TRBJ1-3, is EADIYQTPRYLVIGTGKKITLECSQTMGHDKMYWYQQDPGMELHLIHYSYGVNSTEKGDLSSESTVSRIRTEHFPLTLESARPSHTSQYLCASSVATSSGNTIYFGEGSWLTVV.

The rearrangement joins TRBV5-1 to TRBJ2-2; D ambiguous. V was trimmed by 0 bases and J by 6 bases, leaving 6 bases between them. Germline V lookup: CDR1 SGHRS, CDR2 YFSETQ. The CDR3 spans 13 residues. Written as DNA, the CDR3 is TGCGCCAGCAGCTTGGGGCGGTCCGGGGAGCTGTTTTTT. Protein: CASSLGRSGELFF.

As for this clone: A junction end diverges from the germline sequence, so it may reflect a read error. The chain recombines TRBV5-1 with TRBJ2-3, with D possibly being TRBD2 (9 bases). Germline CDR1 reads SGHRS; CDR2 reads YFSETQ. The CDR3 is made up of 17 amino acids. CDR3: CASSLVPGASGTGTQYF. DNA of the CDR3: TGCGCCAGCAGCTTGGTACCGGGGGCTAGCGGGACAGGTACGCAGTATTTT.

This clone was counted once. V is TRBV28 and J is TRBJ1-5; tentatively, D is TRBD1 (5 bases). CDR3 size: 17 residues. Deletions cut 5 bases from V and 1 base from J, with 18 bases between. The germline gives CDR1 MDHEN, CDR2 SYDVKM. CDR3 sequence reads: CASSPRGWQGSNQPQHF. CDR3 DNA: TGTGCCAGCAGTCCTAGGGGTTGGCAGGGAAGCAATCAGCCCCAGCATTTT.